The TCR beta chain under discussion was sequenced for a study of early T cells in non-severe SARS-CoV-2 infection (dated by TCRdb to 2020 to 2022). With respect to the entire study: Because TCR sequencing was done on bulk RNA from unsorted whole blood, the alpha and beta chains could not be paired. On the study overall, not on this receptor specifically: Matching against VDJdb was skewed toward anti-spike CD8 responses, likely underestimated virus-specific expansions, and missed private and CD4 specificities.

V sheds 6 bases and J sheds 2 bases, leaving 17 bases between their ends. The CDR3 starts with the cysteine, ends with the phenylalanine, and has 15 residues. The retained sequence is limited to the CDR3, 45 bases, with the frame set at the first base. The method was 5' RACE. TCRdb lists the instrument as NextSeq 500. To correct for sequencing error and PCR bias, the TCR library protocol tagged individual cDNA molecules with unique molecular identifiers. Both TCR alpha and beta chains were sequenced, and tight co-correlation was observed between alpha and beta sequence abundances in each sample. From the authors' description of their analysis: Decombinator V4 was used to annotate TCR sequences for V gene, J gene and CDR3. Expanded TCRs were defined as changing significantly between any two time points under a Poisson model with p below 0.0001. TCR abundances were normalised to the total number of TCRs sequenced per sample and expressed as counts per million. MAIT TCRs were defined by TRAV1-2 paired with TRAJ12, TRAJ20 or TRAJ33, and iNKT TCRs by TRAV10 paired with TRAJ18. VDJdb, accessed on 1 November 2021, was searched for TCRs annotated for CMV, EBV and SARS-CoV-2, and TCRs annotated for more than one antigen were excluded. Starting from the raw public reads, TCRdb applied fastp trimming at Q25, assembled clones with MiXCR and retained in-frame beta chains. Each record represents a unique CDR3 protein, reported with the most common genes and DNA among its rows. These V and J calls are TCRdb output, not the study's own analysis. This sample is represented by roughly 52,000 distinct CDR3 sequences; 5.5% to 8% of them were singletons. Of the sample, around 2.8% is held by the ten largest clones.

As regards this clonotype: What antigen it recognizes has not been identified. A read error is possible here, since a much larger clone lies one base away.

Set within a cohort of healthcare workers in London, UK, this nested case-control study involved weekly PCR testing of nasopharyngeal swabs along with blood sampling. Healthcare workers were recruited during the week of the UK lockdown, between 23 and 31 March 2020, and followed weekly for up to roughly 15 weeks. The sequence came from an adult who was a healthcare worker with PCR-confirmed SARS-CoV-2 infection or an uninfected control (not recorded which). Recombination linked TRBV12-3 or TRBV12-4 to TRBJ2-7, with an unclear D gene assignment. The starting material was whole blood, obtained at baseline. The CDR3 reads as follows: CASSPREELAYEQYF. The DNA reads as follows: TGTGCCAGCAGCCCCCGAGAGGAGTTGGCCTACGAGCAGTACTTC.